This TCR beta chain was captured by sequencing in a study of cytomegalovirus exposure and HLA in healthy donors. General observations from the study: The majority of TCR sequences were rare, yet some public TCRs appeared in many donors. Altogether, 170 or so TCR beta chains were recorded as cytomegalovirus-associated. CMV antigen specificity of a few CMV-associated chains was confirmed in vitro.

This clone was counted a single time. No antigen is known for it. Generated by immunoSEQ multiplex PCR, the TCRdb table keeps only in-frame clones and is missing some. This sample has more than 150,000 clones, with 84% found just once. Germline-derived CDR1 and CDR2 are LGHNA and YSLEER. V lost 1 base, J lost 5 bases, and 3 bases stayed unmatched. This CDR3 spans 14 amino acids. This sequence joins TRBV4-3 and TRBJ2-7; 9 nucleotides line up with TRBD2. Sequencing was done on a sample of PBMCs. This TCR was sampled from a man in his late teens or twenties in good health and CMV-seropositive. Written as DNA, the CDR3 is TGCGCCAGCAGCCAAGGTGGCGGGAGGGACGAGCAGTACTTC. This codes for CASSQGGGRDEQYF.